The rows below give T cell receptor beta chains drawn from one sample of a study of blood T cell repertoires in COVID-19. Measured with immunoSEQ multiplex PCR; TCRdb has only the in-frame clones, and not every one. The sample records around 180,000 clones, roughly 80% being singletons. Specimen: peripheral blood. These receptors were obtained from a human donor in a cohort sampled during active COVID-19. Both conserved end residues are part of each CDR3. Fields, in order: J gene, D gene, V gene, clone size, CDR3 DNA, CDR3 protein. A D gene is named only where the DNA matches it firmly. Part of the rows lack a size; the others show once, few, many or a class for expanded clones.

j_call: TRBJ2-7
d_call: -
v_call: TRBV11-3
clone_size: -
cdr3_nt: TGTGCCAGCAGCTTAGATCGGGTAGCCGAGCAGTACTTC
cdr3_aa: CASSLDRVAEQYF

j_call: TRBJ2-7
d_call: TRBD2
v_call: TRBV4-2
clone_size: -
cdr3_nt: TGTGCCAGCAGTGCTACTAGCGGGGGGGTATACGAGCAGTACTTC
cdr3_aa: CASSATSGGVYEQYF

j_call: TRBJ2-5
d_call: TRBD2
v_call: TRBV3-1/TRBV3-2
clone_size: -
cdr3_nt: TGTGCCAGCAGCGGACTAGCGGGGGGGCGAGAGACCCAGTACTTC
cdr3_aa: CASSGLAGGRETQYF

j_call: TRBJ1-1
d_call: -
v_call: TRBV27
clone_size: -
cdr3_nt: TGTGCCAGCAGTTATCGGTCGGGATTTGAAGCTTTCTTT
cdr3_aa: CASSYRSGFEAFF

j_call: TRBJ1-6
d_call: -
v_call: TRBV7-3
clone_size: once
cdr3_nt: TGTGCCAGCAGCCCCACAGGGAACAATTCACCCCTCCACTTT
cdr3_aa: CASSPTGNNSPLHF

j_call: TRBJ1-1
d_call: -
v_call: TRBV5-6
clone_size: -
cdr3_nt: TGTGCCAGCAGCTTACAGGGAGTTGAGAACACTGAAGCTTTCTTT
cdr3_aa: CASSLQGVENTEAFF

j_call: TRBJ2-7
d_call: TRBD1
v_call: TRBV5-1
clone_size: -
cdr3_nt: TGCGCCAACAGCTTGGACGTACAGGGGTACGAGCAGTACTTC
cdr3_aa: CANSLDVQGYEQYF

j_call: TRBJ1-3
d_call: -
v_call: TRBV25-1
clone_size: -
cdr3_nt: TGTGCCAGCAGTGACACCAGGGGCCATGGGATCTCTGGAAACACCATATATTTT
cdr3_aa: CASSDTRGHGISGNTIYF

j_call: TRBJ1-2
d_call: TRBD1
v_call: TRBV7-8
clone_size: -
cdr3_nt: TGTGCCAGCAGCTTAGGCACAGGGGTTGGTTATGGCTACACCTTC
cdr3_aa: CASSLGTGVGYGYTF

j_call: TRBJ2-3
d_call: -
v_call: TRBV11-2
clone_size: -
cdr3_nt: TGTGCCAGCAGCTTAGGAGGCACACAAACAGATACGCAGTATTTT
cdr3_aa: CASSLGGTQTDTQYF

j_call: TRBJ2-2
d_call: -
v_call: TRBV15
clone_size: -
cdr3_nt: TGTGCCACCAGCAGAGAAGGAGGAACAAACACCGGGGAGCTGTTTTTT
cdr3_aa: CATSREGGTNTGELFF

j_call: TRBJ1-3
d_call: TRBD1
v_call: TRBV18
clone_size: -
cdr3_nt: TGTGCCAGCTCCACCGAGGGGGCCGGAAACACCATATATTTT
cdr3_aa: CASSTEGAGNTIYF

j_call: TRBJ2-6
d_call: -
v_call: TRBV29-1
clone_size: -
cdr3_nt: TGCAGCGTTGAAAGAGTCGGCTCTGGGGCCAACGTCCTGACTTTC
cdr3_aa: CSVERVGSGANVLTF

j_call: TRBJ1-1
d_call: -
v_call: TRBV5-1
clone_size: -
cdr3_nt: TGCGCCAGCAGCCGTAGGACAGCAATGAACACTGAAGCTTTCTTT
cdr3_aa: CASSRRTAMNTEAFF

j_call: TRBJ2-1
d_call: TRBD1
v_call: TRBV12-3/TRBV12-4
clone_size: -
cdr3_nt: TGTGCCAGCAGTAAGGGGACAGGGAGTGAGCAGTTCTTC
cdr3_aa: CASSKGTGSEQFF

j_call: TRBJ2-7
d_call: -
v_call: TRBV5-8
clone_size: -
cdr3_nt: TGTGCCAGCAGCTTGATTGCGACACGTGTCGGGCAGTACTTC
cdr3_aa: CASSLIATRVGQYF

j_call: TRBJ2-3
d_call: TRBD1
v_call: TRBV7-2
clone_size: few
cdr3_nt: TGTGCCAGCAGCGTCAGGGGGCTAAACACAGATACGCAGTATTTT
cdr3_aa: CASSVRGLNTDTQYF

j_call: TRBJ2-3
d_call: TRBD2
v_call: TRBV20-1
clone_size: -
cdr3_nt: TGCAGTGCTAGTCAACTAGCGGGGGGCACAGATACGCAGTATTTT
cdr3_aa: CSASQLAGGTDTQYF

j_call: TRBJ1-2
d_call: -
v_call: TRBV9
clone_size: -
cdr3_nt: TGTGCCAGCAGCGAGCGTATGGCCAGTAATGGCTACACCTTC
cdr3_aa: CASSERMASNGYTF

j_call: TRBJ2-5
d_call: -
v_call: TRBV2
clone_size: -
cdr3_nt: TGTGCCAGCAGTTTGGGCAGACAAGAGACCCAGTACTTC
cdr3_aa: CASSLGRQETQYF

j_call: TRBJ2-2
d_call: -
v_call: TRBV10-2
clone_size: -
cdr3_nt: TGCGCCAGCAGTCGTAACGGGGGAAGTAACACCGGGGAGCTGTTTTTT
cdr3_aa: CASSRNGGSNTGELFF

j_call: TRBJ1-5
d_call: TRBD1
v_call: TRBV11-2
clone_size: -
cdr3_nt: TGTGCCAGCAGCCTGGGGACAGGGGATCAGCCCCAGCATTTT
cdr3_aa: CASSLGTGDQPQHF

j_call: TRBJ2-7
d_call: -
v_call: TRBV7-6
clone_size: -
cdr3_nt: TGTGCCAGCAGCTTCGGGATGGCCAACGAGCAGTACTTC
cdr3_aa: CASSFGMANEQYF

j_call: TRBJ1-1
d_call: TRBD1
v_call: TRBV6-5
clone_size: few
cdr3_nt: TGTGCCAGCGGGGACAGGGCGGAGAACACTGAAGCTTTCTTT
cdr3_aa: CASGDRAENTEAFF

j_call: TRBJ2-7
d_call: -
v_call: TRBV2
clone_size: -
cdr3_nt: TGTGCCAGCAGTGCAGGGGTTGCATCCTACGAGCAGTACTTC
cdr3_aa: CASSAGVASYEQYF

j_call: TRBJ1-3
d_call: -
v_call: TRBV11-2
clone_size: -
cdr3_nt: TGTGCCAGCAGCCCGCCTAACTCTGGAAACACCATATATTTT
cdr3_aa: CASSPPNSGNTIYF

j_call: TRBJ2-3
d_call: TRBD2
v_call: TRBV7-2
clone_size: once
cdr3_nt: TGTGCCAGCAGCTTAGATCGCGGGGGGTACACAGATACGCAGTATTTT
cdr3_aa: CASSLDRGGYTDTQYF

j_call: TRBJ2-7
d_call: -
v_call: TRBV4-1
clone_size: -
cdr3_nt: TGCGCCAGCAGCCAAGATAGGAGGTTTTACGAGCAGTACTTC
cdr3_aa: CASSQDRRFYEQYF

j_call: TRBJ1-5
d_call: TRBD1
v_call: TRBV4-1
clone_size: -
cdr3_nt: TGCGCCAGCAGCCTGGCCGATGGACAGGTCAATCAGCCCCAGCATTTT
cdr3_aa: CASSLADGQVNQPQHF

j_call: TRBJ1-4
d_call: TRBD1
v_call: TRBV5-1
clone_size: -
cdr3_nt: TGCGCCAGCAGCTGGGACCGGACAGGTCGACTTAATGAAAAACTGTTTTTT
cdr3_aa: CASSWDRTGRLNEKLFF

j_call: TRBJ1-2
d_call: TRBD1
v_call: TRBV6-6
clone_size: -
cdr3_nt: TGTGCCAGCAGTAAGACAGGGGGCGTCTATGGCTACACCTTC
cdr3_aa: CASSKTGGVYGYTF

j_call: TRBJ2-3
d_call: TRBD2
v_call: TRBV11-2
clone_size: -
cdr3_nt: TGTGCCAGCAGCTTAGTACTAGCGGGGGGGGGAGATACGCAGTATTTT
cdr3_aa: CASSLVLAGGGDTQYF

j_call: TRBJ1-5
d_call: -
v_call: TRBV19
clone_size: few
cdr3_nt: TGTGCCAGTAGTATAGAGCAGATTCAGCCCCAGCATTTT
cdr3_aa: CASSIEQIQPQHF

j_call: TRBJ1-4
d_call: -
v_call: TRBV5-5
clone_size: -
cdr3_nt: TGTGCCAGCAGCTTGGCGGAGGGAGAGGAAAAACTGTTTTTT
cdr3_aa: CASSLAEGEEKLFF

j_call: TRBJ1-2
d_call: -
v_call: TRBV6-5
clone_size: -
cdr3_nt: TGTGCCAGCAGTCCCACCGGGTCGAACTATGGCTACACCTTC
cdr3_aa: CASSPTGSNYGYTF

j_call: TRBJ2-2
d_call: -
v_call: TRBV3-1/TRBV3-2
clone_size: -
cdr3_nt: TGTGCCAGCAGCCAAGATCTTATCGGGGAGCTGTTTTTT
cdr3_aa: CASSQDLIGELFF

j_call: TRBJ2-7
d_call: TRBD1
v_call: TRBV6-6
clone_size: -
cdr3_nt: TGTGCCAGCAGCTGGGACAGCTCCTACGAGCAGTACTTC
cdr3_aa: CASSWDSSYEQYF

j_call: TRBJ2-7
d_call: TRBD2
v_call: TRBV18
clone_size: -
cdr3_nt: TGTGCCAGCTCATCCAGCGGGGGGAATGGCGAGCAGTACTTC
cdr3_aa: CASSSSGGNGEQYF

j_call: TRBJ2-1
d_call: TRBD2
v_call: TRBV2
clone_size: -
cdr3_nt: TGTGCCAGCAGCCAGGGTCGGCGGGGGGGCGTCTACAATGAGCAGTTCTTC
cdr3_aa: CASSQGRRGGVYNEQFF

j_call: TRBJ1-3
d_call: -
v_call: TRBV19
clone_size: few
cdr3_nt: TGTGCCAGTAGTGCCAGCCCGGCGGGGGGAAACACCATATATTTT
cdr3_aa: CASSASPAGGNTIYF

j_call: TRBJ1-1
d_call: -
v_call: TRBV28
clone_size: once
cdr3_nt: TGTGCCAGCAGGGGTTTGGCGGAGAACACTGAAGCTTTCTTT
cdr3_aa: CASRGLAENTEAFF